This T cell receptor beta chain was recorded in a study of blood T cell repertoires in COVID-19 (TCRdb year 2020). Background on the whole study: Samples from collaborators originated in the United States, Italy and Spain and spanned both the acute and convalescent phases of COVID-19. The samples were drawn from the first 160 participants of the ongoing ImmuneRACE study and from 950 to 1,500 subjects provided by 6 global collaborators. The repertoires were released in a freely available public database meant as a resource for research on the immune response to SARS-CoV-2. Where HLA class I and class II types were available, the types were taken from metadata supplied by the sample provider, not from assay-based typing. The material from the prospective study consisted of cDNA or gDNA derived from T cells, B-cell-depleted T cells, or PBMCs. Deeply sampled blood TCRbeta repertoires from subjects exposed to, actively infected with, or recovered from COVID-19 were included in the dataset. Nearly every sample came with metadata listing a de-identified subject ID, COVID-19 status, age in years and sex.

TCRbeta CDR3 regions were amplified from genomic DNA using the immunoSEQ Assay, a bias-controlled multiplex PCR. Turning to the authors' computational methods: The number of nucleated cells in each sample was estimated from the amplification of reference gene primers within the assay. To quantify the absolute abundance of each unique TCRbeta CDR3 rearrangement, sequence reads were collapsed and filtered. For each sample, productive Simpson clonality was calculated by taking the square root of Simpson's diversity index across productive rearrangements. The immuneACCESS repertoire file appears here via TCRdb, limited to in-frame rearrangements. These files lack a portion of the clones; in checked studies, under half of the deficit traces to unresolved V genes, and the cause of the others is not known. Clone size and the V and J calls come from that table; the DNA yielded D and trimming. For this sample the table gives about 190,000 clones, of which around 79% were detected only once. The biggest ten clones account for approximately 13% of the sample.

Results and caveats for the whole study, not just this receptor: The quantity of clinical and demographic metadata differed by source and by participant and was supplied without curation.

Comment on this clone: The antigen it recognizes is unknown. No much larger clone exists at a distance of one base, and base qualities are not known.

Another Seattle source contributed samples from volunteer blood donors who had recovered from COVID-19. The collaborating institutions used their own protocols to collect whole blood in K2EDTA tubes. Collaborator samples were shipped for TCRbeta analysis as frozen whole blood, isolated PBMCs, or DNA extracted from either sample type. The source material was peripheral blood. The TCR originated in a man aged 50 to 59 who had recovered from COVID-19.

The CDR3 amino acid sequence is: CASSERDNQETQYF. The DNA is as follows: TGTGCCAGCAGTGAACGGGACAACCAAGAGACCCAGTACTTC. The chain is made from TRBV27 and TRBJ2-5; a tentative D match to TRBD1 spans 6 bases. The V and J ends are trimmed by 5 bases and 0 bases, leaving 10 bases between them. Including the terminal cysteine and phenylalanine, the CDR3 comprises 14 residues. Just CDR3 DNA is preserved here, 42 bases in frame from base 1. Reading the germline V gene (reference sequence) gives CDR1 MNHEY and CDR2 SMNVEV.